These 5 T cell receptor beta chains share one sample of origin, sequenced in a study of neoadjuvant anti-PD-1 for oral cavity cancer. The assay was immunoSEQ multiplex PCR, and TCRdb's table has in-frame clones only and misses some. The data show 60,000 to 75,000 clones, with around 88% seen just once and roughly 3.5% held by the top ten. Sequenced here: PBMCs, sampled before nivolumab (anti-PD-1) treatment. The receptors stem from a person between 40 and 80 years old with oral cavity squamous cell carcinoma.

This rearrangement joins TRBV7-3 to TRBJ1-2, with 9 bases identical to TRBD1. This CDR3 has 15 amino acids. J lost 6 bases, V lost 3 bases, and 8 bases had no gene match. Looked up from germline, CDR1 is SGHTA and CDR2 is FQGTGA. CDR3 protein: CASSFVGQGVDGYTF. For the CDR3, the DNA is TGTGCCAGCAGCTTCGTGGGACAGGGAGTAGATGGCTACACCTTC.

The chain combines TRBV5-4 with TRBJ1-1, with 7 bases identical to TRBD1. Germline CDR1 reads SGHNT; CDR2 reads YYREEE (reference sequence). J gave up 5 bases and V 4 bases, and 8 bases lay outside the gene matches. The CDR3 length is 14 residues. The CDR3 sequence: CASSRTTGRTEAFF. The CDR3 region has the DNA TGTGCCAGCAGCCGGACGACAGGGAGAACTGAAGCTTTCTTT.

This clone came up a few times. The chain couples TRBV14 to TRBJ2-5, with D perhaps matching TRBD1 (7 bases). The germline gives CDR1 SGHDN, CDR2 FVKESK. Trimming pared 0 bases from V and 5 bases from J, leaving 22 bases between. The CDR3 is made up of 18 amino acids. For the CDR3, the DNA is TGTGCCAGCAGCCAAGAGGAGACAGGGTGGGACTTGGGCGAGACCCAGTACTTC. Encoded protein: CASSQEETGWDLGETQYF.

CDR3 DNA sequence: TGTGCCAGTACCCAACGGCCGGGACTAGCGGCGACAGATACGCAGTATTTT. It translates to CASTQRPGLAATDTQYF. The V gene is TRBV19, the J gene TRBJ2-3, with TRBD2 matching 11 bases. This CDR3 is built from 17 residues. After removal of 7 bases from V and 3 bases from J, the junction contained 12 bases not matched to a gene. CDR1 and CDR2 (germline): LNHDA, SQIVND (reference sequence).

The chain carries TRBV4-1 and TRBJ1-5; D ambiguous. Trimming shortened V by 4 bases and J by 4 bases, and 17 bases separated the two germline ends. The CDR3 length is 16 residues. The germline CDR1 and CDR2 sequences are MGHRA and YSYEKL. CDR3 DNA: TGCGCCAGCAGCCCACTGACGGCAACTCCAAATCAGCCCCAGCATTTT. Amino acid sequence: CASSPLTATPNQPQHF.